One and the same sample provided the 19 T cell receptor beta chains below, sequenced in a study of T cell repertoires in aging, cancer and after chemotherapy. Peripheral blood genomic DNA, not sorted cells or RNA, was the template. Multiplex touch-down PCR with TRB-A/B primers amplified rearranged V-D-J TRB sequences. TCRdb reprocessed the multiplex PCR reads with MiXCR, giving one entry per CDR3 protein. The sample comprises fewer than 8,500 distinct CDR3 sequences, 30% of which are singletons, and roughly 8.6% rests with the top ten. The sample was blood. These receptors originate from a human donor with a blood cancer.

This clonotype was seen more than once but under ten times. This chain joins TRBV5-4 and TRBJ1-2; no firm D call. Trimming cost V 1 base and J 3 bases, with 7 bases left between them. Germline CDR1 reads SGHNT; CDR2 reads YYREEE (reference sequence). The CDR3 has 13 residues. This chain's CDR3 is CASSLTRDYGYTF. For the CDR3, the DNA is TGTGCCAGCAGCTTGACCCGGGACTATGGCTACACCTTC.

Comment on this clonotype: A read error is possible here, since a much larger clone lies one base away. The chain combines TRBV19 with TRBJ1-2; D gene ambiguous. V was shortened by 7 bases and J by 0 bases, with 12 bases between the two germline ends. This CDR3 is 14 amino acids long. CDR1 and CDR2 (germline): LNHDA, SQIVND (reference sequence). The CDR3 loop reads CASMIGSSNYGYTF. CDR3 nucleotides: TGTGCCAGTATGATCGGAAGCTCTAACTATGGCTACACCTTC.

The J gene is TRBJ1-5, the V gene TRBV20-1; TRBD1 matches at 9 bases. Losses at the gene ends were 6 bases for V and 4 bases for J; bases not matched to a gene: 1. CDR3 length: 12 amino acids. Germline CDR1 reads DFQATT; CDR2 reads SNEGSKA (reference sequence). This CDR3 is CSAGQGNQPQHF. In DNA form, the CDR3 reads TGCAGTGCCGGACAGGGGAATCAGCCCCAGCATTTT.

This clonotype has a handful of counts. The V call is TRBV6-5, the J call TRBJ1-5, with 10 bases aligning to TRBD1. CDR1 is MNHEY and CDR2 is SVGAGI in the germline V gene. The CDR3 is 16 residues long. The V segment lost 4 bases and the J segment 7 bases; nucleotides outside the gene matches: 10. The CDR3 nucleotides are TGTGCCAGCAGTTCCCCGTCCGGGACAGGGGAACAGCCCCAGCATTTT. This codes for CASSSPSGTGEQPQHF.

This chain links TRBV19 with TRBJ1-5; 7 bases map to TRBD1. The CDR3 spans 15 residues. Looked up from germline, CDR1 is LNHDA and CDR2 is SQIVND (reference sequence). V lost 7 bases, J lost 0 bases, and 6 bases stayed unmatched. As DNA, the CDR3 is TGTGCCAGTATAAAGACAGGGAATAGCAATCAGCCCCAGCATTTT. Its translation is CASIKTGNSNQPQHF.

This chain links TRBV5-6 with TRBJ2-3; D is ambiguous. The length of the CDR3 is 13 residues. The germline V gene has CDR1 SGHDT and CDR2 YYEEEE. Trimming pared 4 bases from V and 3 bases from J, leaving 9 bases between. CDR3 DNA sequence: TGTGCCAGCAGCCCTCCGGGTACAGATACGCAGTATTTT. It codes for CASSPPGTDTQYF.

To note about this clonotype: A read error is possible here, since a much larger clone lies one base away. This CDR3 reads CAGSYWENTGELFF. The CDR3, as DNA: TGTGCCGGCAGTTATTGGGAAAACACCGGGGAGCTGTTTTTT. The chain links TRBV6-2 or TRBV6-3 to TRBJ2-2; D unclear. The germline CDR1 and CDR2 sequences are MNHEY and SVGEGT. This CDR3 comprises 14 residues.

This chain uses TRBV7-6 with TRBJ2-3; no clear D gene. CDR3 size: 12 residues. V was trimmed by 4 bases and J by 15 bases, leaving 17 bases between them. CDR1 and CDR2 from the germline V gene are SGHVS and FNYEAQ. DNA of the CDR3: TGTGCCAGCAGCTCAAATACCCATCAGACCTATTTT. As protein: CASSSNTHQTYF.

By share, this clonotype counts as medium-sized. The chain couples TRBV29-1 to TRBJ2-2, with D possibly being TRBD2 (5 bases). Trimming removed 0 bases from V and 2 bases from J, with 10 bases in between. This CDR3 comprises 15 residues. The germline V gene encodes CDR1 SQVTM and CDR2 ANQGSEA. The CDR3 reads CSVEEAARNTGELFF. In DNA, the CDR3 is TGCAGCGTTGAAGAAGCGGCCAGAAACACCGGGGAGCTGTTTTTT.

This clonotype was found a few times. The chain links TRBV4-3 to TRBJ2-5, with D possibly being TRBD2 (6 bases). CDR3 length: 15 amino acids. Between the trimmed V and J ends, which lost 0 bases and 7 bases, there was a span of 15 bases. From germline, CDR1 is LGHNA and CDR2 YSLEER. Here the CDR3 DNA reads TGCGCCAGCAGCCAAGAGCGGGGTATGCGGGGGACCCAGTACTTC. The encoded protein is CASSQERGMRGTQYF.

The table lists this clonotype with a few counts. The chain couples TRBV5-6 to TRBJ1-4; D remains unclear. Germline CDR1 SGHDT, CDR2 YYEEEE. This CDR3 contains 16 residues. V was clipped by 1 base and J by 0 bases, with 10 bases between them. In nucleotides, the CDR3 is TGTGCCAGCAGCTTGTTCAAGGCTGCAACTAATGAAAAACTGTTTTTT. This gives the protein CASSLFKAATNEKLFF.

In its sample, this clonotype was seen a few times. This chain links TRBV18 with TRBJ1-2; TRBD1 is a possible D gene (5 bases). This CDR3 has 13 amino acids. V lost 3 bases and J lost 4, with 9 bases in between. CDR1 is KGHSH and CDR2 is LQKENI in the germline V gene. As DNA, the CDR3 is TGTGCCAGCTCACCCAGGGAGGGCTATGGCTACACCTTC. This translates into CASSPREGYGYTF.

The sample holds a few counts of this clonotype. The J gene is TRBJ2-3, the V gene TRBV5-1, with D possibly matching TRBD2 (6 bases). Trimming pared 5 bases from V and 0 bases from J, leaving 13 bases between. The CDR3 totals 15 residues. CDR1 and CDR2 from the germline V gene are SGHRS and YFSETQ. CDR3 loop: CASRPGRGSTDTQYF. The CDR3 region has the DNA TGCGCCAGCAGACCTGGCCGGGGGAGCACAGATACGCAGTATTTT.

This clonotype was seen more than once but under ten times. The chain carries TRBV12-3 or TRBV12-4 and TRBJ2-7; 11 bases fit TRBD1. V trimming: 4 bases; J trimming: 2 bases; junction bases outside the gene matches: 1. The length of the CDR3 is 14 residues. CDR3 loop: CASSSGQGAYEQYF. The CDR3 DNA sequence: TGTGCCAGCAGTTCGGGACAGGGGGCCTACGAGCAGTACTTC.

The chain uses TRBV7-6 and TRBJ2-3; no reliable D call. V was trimmed by 5 bases and J by 12 bases, leaving 18 bases between them. The CDR3 totals 13 residues. Germline-derived CDR1 and CDR2 are SGHVS and FNYEAQ. CDR3 residues: CASSPTAGSSQYF. CDR3 in DNA: TGTGCCAGCAGCCCCACCGCCGGCAGCTCCCAGTATTTT.

V gene TRBV12-3 or TRBV12-4 combines with J gene TRBJ1-5; TRBD1 agrees at 9 bases. The V and J ends lost 6 bases and 5 bases, in that order; junction bases with no gene match: 11. This CDR3 region has 16 residues. CDR3 bases: TGTGCCAGCAGACCCAGCGCACAGGGGGCGTATCAGCCCCAGCATTTT. Its translation is CASRPSAQGAYQPQHF.

This clonotype was observed a few times. The chain links TRBV15 to TRBJ1-6; no clear D. There are 15 residues in the CDR3. CDR1 is LNHNV, CDR2 YYDKDF, per germline (reference sequence). V lost 0 bases, J lost 9 bases, and 12 bases lay in between. In DNA, the CDR3 is TGTGCCACCAGCAGAGATGATGAGGGTTTTTCACCCCTCCACTTT. Its translation is CATSRDDEGFSPLHF.

This clonotype showed up just a few times. The V gene is TRBV5-4, the J gene TRBJ1-2; 8 positions agree with TRBD1. The V gene end was trimmed by 6 bases and the J gene end by 4 bases; junction bases not matched to a gene: 8. Germline V gene data show CDR1 as SGHNT and CDR2 as YYREEE (reference sequence). The CDR3 runs to 14 residues. DNA of the CDR3: TGTGCCAGCAACGCAGGACAGGGCATCTATGGCTACACCTTC. Amino acids: CASNAGQGIYGYTF.

The chain links TRBV7-2 to TRBJ1-1; 9 positions match TRBD1. Germline V gene sequence: CDR1 SGHTA, CDR2 FQGNSA. This CDR3 region has 16 residues. J was trimmed by 0 bases and V by 5 bases; bases with no gene match: 7. CDR3 region: CASSPPGTGLNTEAFF. CDR3 bases: TGTGCCAGCAGCCCCCCCGGGACAGGGCTGAACACTGAAGCTTTCTTT.